These 17 T cell receptor beta chains came from one sample sequenced in a study of cytomegalovirus exposure and HLA in healthy donors. With 60 Vbeta and 13 Jbeta primers, the PCR was carried out. This table comes from immunoSEQ multiplex PCR, and its TCRdb copy is limited to in-frame clones, with some not included. The top ten hold roughly 1.5% of the sample, which has about 190,000 clones, approximately 78% seen once. Sequencing was done on a sample of PBMCs. The receptors come from a woman between 18 and 30 years old in good health and CMV-seronegative.

The rearrangement uses TRBV30 and TRBJ2-3, with D maybe TRBD2 (5 bases). The CDR3 runs to 14 residues. Germline V gene lookup returns CDR1 GTSNPN and CDR2 SVGIG (reference sequence). The V and J ends lost 2 bases and 2 bases respectively, with 11 bases between them. The CDR3 region is CAWSQSGLTDTQYF. The CDR3 region has the DNA TGTGCCTGGAGTCAGAGCGGACTCACAGATACGCAGTATTTT.

V usage is TRBV6-5 and J usage is TRBJ2-5; D gene unclear. Germline values: CDR1 MNHEY, CDR2 SVGAGI. The CDR3 covers 13 residues. Trimming removed 6 bases at V and 1 base at J, with 9 bases between. CDR3 in amino acids: CASSSEVQETQYF. In DNA form, the CDR3 reads TGTGCCAGCAGCTCCGAGGTCCAAGAGACCCAGTACTTC.

Only a few counts were recorded for this clone. The chain combines TRBV9 with TRBJ2-4; 7 bases align to TRBD1. This CDR3 region has 14 residues. CDR1 is SGDLS, CDR2 YYNGEE, per germline. V trimming: 3 bases; J trimming: 3 bases; junction bases outside the gene matches: 3. The CDR3 reads CASSAGTVKNIQYF. DNA of the CDR3: TGTGCCAGCAGCGCCGGGACAGTCAAAAACATTCAGTACTTC.

CDR3 nucleotides: TGTGCCAGCAGCTTAAGTGAACTACCGCATAGCTCTGGGGCCAACGTCCTGACTTTC. Translated: CASSLSELPHSSGANVLTF. The V gene is TRBV13, the J gene TRBJ2-6; D is uncertain. This CDR3 is 19 amino acids long. V was clipped by 2 bases and J by 0 bases, with 17 bases between them. CDR1 and CDR2 (germline): PRHDT, FYEKMQ (reference sequence).

The chain has TRBV7-2 and TRBJ1-3; D gene unclear. The V gene lost 3 bases and the J gene lost 1 base, with 7 bases spanning the gap. Germline V gene data show CDR1 as SGHTA and CDR2 as FQGNSA. The CDR3 totals 14 residues. The CDR3, as DNA: TGTGCCAGCAGCTTTTACGGGTCTGGAAACACCATATATTTT. Amino acids: CASSFYGSGNTIYF.

This CDR3 reads CASSELMTLAGKETQYF. As DNA, the CDR3 is TGTGCCAGCAGTGAACTTATGACACTAGCGGGAAAAGAGACCCAGTACTTC. The chain employs TRBV6-1 and TRBJ2-5, with 10 bases fitting TRBD2. This CDR3 is built from 17 residues. V lost 2 bases to trimming and J lost 3 bases; unmatched junction nucleotides: 9. The germline V gene encodes CDR1 MNHNS and CDR2 SASEGT.

Notes on this clone: The identical CDR3 is also encoded by other nucleotide sequences in the sample. This rearrangement joins TRBV19 to TRBJ2-2, with TRBD1 matching over 8 bases. CDR1 is LNHDA, CDR2 SQIVND, per germline (reference sequence). V gave up 6 bases and J gave up 5 bases; unmatched junction bases: 11. The CDR3 has 16 residues. CDR3 nucleotides: TGTGCCAGTAGAATCAAAAGGACAGGGAGAACCGGGGAGCTGTTTTTT. The encoded protein is CASRIKRTGRTGELFF.

This clone has only one observation. This chain connects TRBV10-3 to TRBJ1-1; a possible D gene is TRBD1 (6 bases). The V end was cut by 3 bases, the J end by 5 bases, with 13 bases between. CDR1 is ENHRY and CDR2 is SYGVKD in the germline V gene. The CDR3 totals 14 residues. CDR3 loop: CAISEGGGGTEAFF. The CDR3 DNA sequence: TGTGCCATCAGTGAAGGAGGGGGGGGGACTGAAGCTTTCTTT.

The V and J genes are TRBV7-9 and TRBJ2-5; 7 positions match TRBD1. Matching the DNA end better, TRBJ2-7 makes the J call doubtful. The germline V gene has CDR1 SEHNR and CDR2 FQNEAQ (reference sequence). The CDR3 runs 12 residues. CDR3 loop: CASSLGDSEQYF. Written as DNA, the CDR3 is TGTGCCAGCAGCTTAGGGGACAGCGAGCAGTACTTC.

The V call is TRBV4-2, the J call TRBJ2-3; 10 bases fit TRBD2. The CDR3 has 18 residues. Germline loops: CDR1 LGHNA, CDR2 YNFKEQ. The junction had 6 bases not matched to a gene; V was cut back by 0 bases and J by 0 bases. CDR3 sequence: CASSQDLGAGGSTDTQYF. The CDR3 DNA reads as TGTGCCAGCAGCCAAGATTTGGGAGCGGGAGGGAGCACAGATACGCAGTATTTT.

The chain employs TRBV19 and TRBJ2-6; D is perhaps TRBD1 (5 bases). This CDR3 comprises 16 residues. V lost 1 base to trimming and J lost 0 bases, with 7 bases between them. CDR1 LNHDA and CDR2 SQIVND come from the germline V gene (reference sequence). CDR3 amino acids: CASSIGQHSGANVLTF. DNA for the CDR3: TGTGCCAGTAGTATAGGACAGCACTCTGGGGCCAACGTCCTGACTTTC. The full variable domain, in which reference TRBV19 and TRBJ2-6 provide the parts outside the CDR3, is DGGITQSPKYLFRKEGQNVTLSCEQNLNHDAMYWYRQDPGQGLRLIYYSQIVNDFQKGDIAEGYSVSREKKESFPLTVTSAQKNPTAFYLCASSIGQHSGANVLTFGAGSRLTVL.

The V and J genes are TRBV7-2 and TRBJ2-1, with 16 bases matching TRBD2. The CDR3 covers 17 residues. Germline CDR1 is SGHTA and CDR2 is FQGNSA. V lost 3 bases to trimming and J lost 6 bases; unmatched junction nucleotides: 5. CDR3 DNA: TGTGCCAGCAGCTTCCCGGGACTAGCGGGAGGGATCAATGAGCAGTTCTTC. Translation: CASSFPGLAGGINEQFF.

This chain joins TRBV13 and TRBJ2-2, with a possible D match to TRBD1 (6 bases). This CDR3 has 14 residues. Germline assignment: CDR1 PRHDT and CDR2 FYEKMQ (reference sequence). Trimming stripped 5 bases from V and 5 bases from J, with 12 bases between. The CDR3 nucleotides read TGTGCCAGCAGCGACGACAGGAGTACCGGGGAGCTGTTTTTT. Encoded protein: CASSDDRSTGELFF.

This clone appeared a few times. The chain has TRBV7-9 and TRBJ1-3; TRBD1 might be the D (6 bases). V dropped 6 bases and J dropped 0 bases, with 9 bases sitting between them. Germline V gives CDR1 SEHNR, CDR2 FQNEAQ (reference sequence). This CDR3 contains 14 residues. The CDR3 is CASSSGVSGNTIYF. Written as DNA, the CDR3 is TGTGCCAGCAGTTCAGGGGTCTCTGGAAACACCATATATTTT.

The rearrangement joins TRBV29-1 to TRBJ1-2; 11 bases agree with TRBD1. CDR1 is SQVTM and CDR2 is ANQGSEA in the germline V gene. The CDR3 covers 13 residues. J lost 3 bases, V lost 4 bases, and 1 base had no gene match. CDR3 nucleotides: TGCAGCGTTGGGACAGGGGGCGACTATGGCTACACCTTC. Its protein is CSVGTGGDYGYTF.

This clone was found once. This chain links TRBV27 with TRBJ1-1; maybe TRBD1 (6 bases). Germline V gene lookup returns CDR1 MNHEY and CDR2 SMNVEV (reference sequence). This CDR3 is 14 amino acids long. Deletions cut 2 bases from V and 5 bases from J, with 12 bases between. Here the CDR3 reads CASSLQGGVTEAFF. Written as DNA, the CDR3 is TGTGCCAGCAGTTTACAAGGGGGGGTAACTGAAGCTTTCTTT.

The chain uses TRBV4-3 and TRBJ1-2; 9 bases match TRBD1. CDR1 LGHNA and CDR2 YSLEER come from the germline V gene. V was pared by 4 bases and J by 4 bases, with 10 bases of the junction left unmatched. The CDR3 has 16 residues. In nucleotides, the CDR3 is TGCGCCAGCAGCCCCGACAGGGGGGCCCTAGGCTATGGCTACACCTTC. Protein: CASSPDRGALGYGYTF.